This T cell receptor beta chain originates from a study of OX40 agonist ivuxolimab in advanced cancers. Study outcomes and limitations: On average, a greater number of expanded clones characterised CD8+ T cells relative to CD4+.

Losses at the gene ends were 3 bases for V and 0 bases for J; bases not matched to a gene: 3. Germline CDR1 SGHDT, CDR2 YYEEEE. CDR3 length: 16 amino acids. The repertoire was sequenced with immunoSEQ multiplex PCR; TCRdb's copy has only in-frame clones and lacks some. The sample has tens of thousands of clones; approximately 81% are singletons. Comments on this clone: Antigen unknown.

The specimen comprised CD4+ or CD8+ T cells sorted from blood, sampled in a trial of the OX40 agonist ivuxolimab. The receptor was isolated from an adult with an advanced solid tumor such as melanoma, head and neck, liver or kidney cancer. The rearrangement joins TRBV5-6 to TRBJ1-6, with 7 positions matching TRBD1. Here the CDR3 DNA reads TGTGCCAGCAGCTCGGCAGGGGGCTCCTATAATTCACCCCTCCACTTT. It yields the protein CASSSAGGSYNSPLHF.